The table lists the clone carrying this TCR beta chain with a few counts. Its antigen is as yet unknown. These data come from a study of regulatory and conventional T cells in RAG deficiency. The length of the CDR3 is 15 residues. Losses at the gene ends were 3 bases for V and 4 bases for J; bases not matched to a gene: 4. Germline CDR1 is SEHNR and CDR2 is FQNEAQ (reference sequence). Genomic DNA came from blood conventional CD4+ T cells gated CD25-low CD127-high. Method: immunoSEQ multiplex PCR; TCRdb's copy keeps in-frame clones and lacks some. The profile covers about 46,000 clones, with about 87% appearing a single time and 0.51% taken by the ten largest. General observations from the study: RAG-deficient patients showed markedly lower Shannon entropy and higher Simpson indices than control T-cell subsets. Shorter CDR3s in all patient subsets; >80% Treg-Tconv overlap in Omenn. In Omenn syndrome, sorted "Tregs" may be peripherally activated cells.

The same data also contributed to another study, on regulatory T cells. That paper notes: Primers: 52 TRBV forward and 13 TRBJ reverse.

This clonotype was sampled from a human donor in good health. This chain links TRBV7-9 with TRBJ1-3; 9 bases match TRBD1. The sample was CD4+ effector T cells sorted from blood. The chain's CDR3 is CASSFTGTGGNTIYF. CDR3 bases: TGTGCCAGCAGCTTTACCGGGACAGGGGGAAACACCATATATTTT.